The next 15 T cell receptor beta chains were all read from a single sample in a study of preoperative IRX-2 immunotherapy in early breast cancer. Some clones are missing from TCRdb's copy, which holds only in-frame ones; the method was immunoSEQ multiplex PCR. The sample yields 39,000 or so clones, roughly 80% seen once. Treatment defined: preoperative locoregional IRX-2 cytokine immunotherapy. This sample comprised tumor tissue, obtained after IRX-2 immunotherapy. The receptor source for this set is a human donor with breast cancer.

This chain connects TRBV6-4 to TRBJ1-3; D unclear. Germline V lookup: CDR1 MRHNA, CDR2 SNTAGT. There are 16 residues in the CDR3. V lost 5 bases and J lost 0, with 14 bases in between. The CDR3 loop reads CASSYPDQSSGNTIYF. CDR3 DNA: TGTGCCAGCAGTTACCCCGATCAGAGCTCTGGAAACACCATATATTTT.

The CDR3 is CASSPPEEQPQHF. For the CDR3, the DNA is TGTGCCAGCTCACCACCGGAGGAGCAGCCCCAGCATTTT. The chain links TRBV18 to TRBJ1-5; D is unresolved. Trimming took 0 bases from V and 7 from J, leaving 7 bases between them. The V gene's germline CDR1 is KGHSH and CDR2 LQKENI. The CDR3 spans 13 residues. Based on the CDR3 plus reference TRBV18 and TRBJ1-5, the full variable domain is NAGVMQNPRHLVRRRGQEARLRCSPMKGHSHVYWYRQLPEEGLKFMVYLQKENIIDESGMPKERFSAEFPKEGPSILRIQQVVRGDSAAYFCASSPPEEQPQHFGDGTRLSIL.

In its sample, this clone was seen once. The CDR3 here is CASMNAQGSGYEQYF. CDR3 in DNA: TGTGCCAGCATGAATGCACAGGGGTCGGGGTACGAGCAGTACTTC. This chain links TRBV6-8 with TRBJ2-7; 7 bases are shared with TRBD1. Germline assignment: CDR1 MNHGY and CDR2 SAAAGT. V lost 7 bases to trimming and J lost 4 bases; unmatched junction nucleotides: 13. CDR3 length: 15 amino acids.

This sequence joins TRBV28 and TRBJ1-1; D possibly corresponds to TRBD1 (5 bases). Trimming removed 6 bases at V and 2 bases at J, with 10 bases between. This CDR3 has 13 amino acids. CDR1 and CDR2 from the germline V gene are MDHEN and SYDVKM. The CDR3 DNA reads as TGTGCCAGCAGGAGACAGCACAACACTGAAGCTTTCTTT. This translates into CASRRQHNTEAFF.

The CDR3 here is CASSPVRGIPGQGAHEQYF. The CDR3 DNA follows: TGCGCCAGCAGCCCGGTTCGGGGAATACCGGGACAGGGGGCCCACGAGCAGTACTTC. The chain carries TRBV5-1 and TRBJ2-7, with 12 nucleotides matching TRBD1. CDR1 is SGHRS, CDR2 YFSETQ, per germline. The CDR3 runs 19 residues. V was clipped by 4 bases and J by 5 bases; unmatched bases: 19.

DNA of the CDR3: TGTGCCTGGAGTCCCCCGGGGAGCGCCGGCTACAATGAGCAGTTCTTC. This translates into CAWSPPGSAGYNEQFF. The gene calls are TRBV30 and TRBJ2-1, with D perhaps TRBD2 (5 bases). The length of the CDR3 is 16 residues. Trimming removed 2 bases from V and 3 bases from J, with 17 bases in between. Germline CDR1 and CDR2: GTSNPN and SVGIG (reference sequence).

The chain uses TRBV19 and TRBJ2-2; no reliable D call. The CDR3 is 12 amino acids. V lost 5 bases to trimming and J lost 6 bases, with 7 bases between them. Germline V gene sequence: CDR1 LNHDA, CDR2 SQIVND (reference sequence). The CDR3 DNA is TGTGCCAGTAGTTGGCTCCCCGGGGAGCTGTTTTTT. Protein sequence: CASSWLPGELFF.

The J gene is TRBJ2-1, the V gene TRBV19, with D possibly being TRBD1 or TRBD2 (5 bases each). The V gene's germline CDR1 is LNHDA and CDR2 SQIVND (reference sequence). There are 15 residues in the CDR3. V lost 3 bases and J 1 base, leaving 10 bases between the germline ends. CDR3 sequence (DNA): TGTGCCAGTAGTATGAGGGGTATTTCCTACAATGAGCAGTTCTTC. Protein: CASSMRGISYNEQFF.

The gene calls are TRBV28 and TRBJ1-1; maybe TRBD1 (6 bases). From germline, CDR1 is MDHEN and CDR2 SYDVKM. There are 15 residues in the CDR3. The V and J ends lost 6 bases and 4 bases respectively, with 18 bases between them. The CDR3 loop reads CASSPGAGGFTEAFF. CDR3 in DNA: TGTGCCAGCAGCCCAGGGGCGGGGGGCTTCACTGAAGCTTTCTTT.

In its sample, this clone was seen a few times. J is TRBJ2-1 and V is TRBV19; D gene ambiguous. CDR3 length equals 14 residues. Trimming stripped 4 bases from V and 5 bases from J, with 12 bases between. The germline CDR1 and CDR2 sequences are LNHDA and SQIVND (reference sequence). The CDR3 nucleotides read TGTGCCAGTAGTAATAATTGGGTAGACAATGAGCAGTTCTTC. This gives the protein CASSNNWVDNEQFF.

The gene calls are TRBV19 and TRBJ1-4; no reliable D call. Germline CDR1 is LNHDA and CDR2 is SQIVND (reference sequence). Deletions cut 3 bases from V and 5 bases from J, with 7 bases between. This CDR3 is 13 amino acids long. The CDR3 loop reads CASSMYRNEKLFF. CDR3 nucleotide sequence: TGTGCCAGTAGTATGTATCGGAATGAAAAACTGTTTTTT.

This clone has a handful of counts. The genes are TRBV7-5 and TRBJ2-7; TRBD2, as called in the table, went unchecked against the DNA. TRBV7-5 is an annotated pseudogene. The CDR3 length is 16 residues. The CDR3 sequence is CASSFTQPAGGNEQYF. For the CDR3, the DNA is TGTGCCAGCAGCTTCACCCAACCGGCGGGAGGGAACGAGCAGTACTTC.

The chain recombines TRBV14 with TRBJ2-1; D gene uncertain. The CDR3 covers 12 residues. V gave up 1 base and J gave up 9 bases, with 7 bases separating them. CDR1 and CDR2 (germline): SGHDN, FVKESK. This chain's CDR3 is CASSQGISEQFF. CDR3 bases: TGTGCCAGCAGCCAAGGGATCTCTGAGCAGTTCTTC.

The V and J genes are TRBV6-8 and TRBJ1-2; D gene uncertain. V lost 7 bases and J lost 0, with 12 bases in between. The CDR3 has 14 residues. CDR1 MNHGY and CDR2 SAAAGT come from the germline V gene. The CDR3 DNA is TGTGCCAGCACCCTACCGGGGACTAACTATGGCTACACCTTC. Translation: CASTLPGTNYGYTF.

The chain couples TRBV10-2 to TRBJ1-2; D possibly corresponds to TRBD1 (6 bases). CDR3 length: 15 residues. Between the trimmed V and J ends, which lost 1 base and 3 bases, there was a span of 12 bases. Germline V CDR1 and CDR2: WSHSY, SAAADI. This CDR3 is CASSEWGADDYGYTF. The CDR3 nucleotides read TGCGCCAGCAGTGAGTGGGGGGCCGACGACTATGGCTACACCTTC.